This T cell receptor (beta chain) was captured in a study of shared clonotypes between healthy human individuals. Overall study results and limits: Relative to their counterparts shared across all four donors, non-shared clonotypes exhibited diminished generation probabilities.

Naive CD8 cells lacked CD45RO and underwent positive selection for CCR7, leaving out terminally differentiated effector memory CD45RA+ cells. A note on this clone: Its matching antigen is unknown.

V shed 3 bases, J shed 2 bases, and the junction held 7 bases outside the gene matches. CDR1 is MNHNS, CDR2 SASEGT, per germline. The CDR3 runs 16 residues. The assay was immunoSEQ multiplex PCR, and TCRdb's table has in-frame clones only and misses some. The profile shows around 650,000 clones, approximately 96% of them singletons. The sequence derives from a woman aged 25 to 39 in good health. Sequencing was performed on naive CD8+ T cells sorted from blood. The V call is TRBV6-1, the J call TRBJ2-1; 7 bases agree with TRBD1. As DNA, the CDR3 is TGTGCCAGCAGTGATTTCAGGGACAGACCCTACAATGAGCAGTTCTTC. This translates into CASSDFRDRPYNEQFF.